This TCR beta chain came from a study of OX40 agonist ivuxolimab in advanced cancers. About the research overall: Every 2 weeks, patients got intravenous ivuxolimab at one of six dose levels (0.01-10 mg/kg).

Findings and caveats of the study: Some of the lowest clonal expansion was seen in partial responders at 0.1-3.0 mg/kg.

Worth noting for this clone: The antigen remains unidentified.

Assay used: immunoSEQ multiplex PCR; TCRdb lists only in-frame clones, some missing. The profile shows around 62,000 clones, more than 70% of them singletons. V shed 1 base and J shed 7 bases, with 8 bases lying between them. The CDR3 has 12 amino acids. Germline CDR1 SGHDT, CDR2 YYEEEE. The V call is TRBV5-6, the J call TRBJ1-1; D is undetermined. The starting material was CD4+ or CD8+ T cells sorted from blood, obtained in a trial of the OX40 agonist ivuxolimab. This TCR was sampled from an adult with an advanced solid tumor such as melanoma, head and neck, liver or kidney cancer. CDR3 bases: TGTGCCAGCAGCTTGTGGAGATTTGAAGCTTTCTTT. Residues: CASSLWRFEAFF.